Shown below are 27 T cell receptor beta chains from a single sample sequenced in a study of blood T cell repertoires in COVID-19. Libraries were prepared by immunoSEQ multiplex PCR; TCRdb keeps only in-frame clonotypes and omits some of them. The sample yields some 150,000 clones, over 80% seen once. Sequenced sample: peripheral blood. Every receptor here comes from a woman between 45 and 65 years old with acute or convalescent COVID-19.

The V gene is TRBV3-1 (or the pseudogene TRBV3-2), the J gene TRBJ2-3; tentatively, D is TRBD1 (6 bases). V lost 0 bases, J lost 0 bases, and 10 bases lay in between. Germline V lookup: CDR1 LGHDT, CDR2 YNNKEL (reference sequence). The CDR3 covers 16 residues. CDR3 protein: CASSQDPGASTDTQYF. CDR3 nucleotides: TGTGCCAGCAGCCAAGATCCAGGGGCCAGCACAGATACGCAGTATTTT.

The chain employs TRBV19 and TRBJ1-5, with a tentative D call TRBD1 (5 bases). V was pared by 4 bases and J by 6 bases, with 13 bases between. The CDR3 has 14 residues. Germline V gene lookup returns CDR1 LNHDA and CDR2 SQIVND (reference sequence). This CDR3 is CASSTSGGAQPQHF. The CDR3 region has the DNA TGTGCCAGTAGTACCTCAGGCGGGGCTCAGCCCCAGCATTTT.

The V call is TRBV7-7, the J call TRBJ2-2; 12 bases align to TRBD2. V lost 5 bases to trimming and J lost 4 bases; unmatched junction nucleotides: 5. CDR3 length: 16 amino acids. Germline CDR1 reads SSHAT; CDR2 reads FNYEAQ (reference sequence). The CDR3: CASSPSGRVVTGELFF. The CDR3, as DNA: TGTGCCAGCAGCCCTAGCGGGAGGGTGGTCACCGGGGAGCTGTTTTTT.

The CDR3 DNA reads as TGCGCCAGCGCCCGCACCGGGACTAGCGGAGGGACGCCCAGGAATGAGCAGTTCTTC. Protein product: CASARTGTSGGTPRNEQFF. The V call is TRBV5-1, the J call TRBJ2-1; 11 bases are shared with TRBD2. V dropped 7 bases and J dropped 7; count of bases not matched to a gene: 22. Germline values: CDR1 SGHRS, CDR2 YFSETQ. The CDR3 loop spans 19 amino acids. The full variable domain, with the rest looked up from reference TRBV5-1 and TRBJ2-1, is KAGVTQTPRYLIKTRGQQVTLSCSPISGHRSVSWYQQTPGQGLQFLFEYFSETQRNKGNFPGRFSGRQFSNSRSEMNVSTLELGDSALYLCASARTGTSGGTPRNEQFFGPGTRLTVL.

The rearrangement links TRBV19 to TRBJ1-1; D remains unclear. V dropped 1 base and J dropped 1 base, with 7 bases sitting between them. The CDR3 contains 14 residues. The germline CDR1 and CDR2 sequences are LNHDA and SQIVND (reference sequence). The CDR3 spells CASSIVSTNTEAFF. The CDR3 nucleotides are TGTGCCAGTAGTATAGTCTCTACGAACACTGAAGCTTTCTTT.

V gene TRBV7-9 combines with J gene TRBJ1-3, with D possibly being TRBD1 (5 bases). Trimming pared 4 bases from V and 8 bases from J, leaving 15 bases between. CDR1 and CDR2 (germline): SEHNR, FQNEAQ (reference sequence). This CDR3 comprises 14 residues. The chain's CDR3 is CASSSEGNEYTIYF. CDR3 bases: TGTGCCAGCAGCTCGGAGGGGAATGAATACACCATATATTTT.

The chain links TRBV30 to TRBJ1-6, with D possibly being TRBD1 (6 bases). The CDR3 extends over 14 amino acids. The germline gives CDR1 GTSNPN, CDR2 SVGIG (reference sequence). Trimming pared 1 base from V and 9 bases from J, leaving 13 bases between. This chain's CDR3 is CAWSAPGAASPLHF. The CDR3 nucleotides are TGTGCCTGGAGTGCCCCAGGGGCGGCTTCACCCCTCCACTTT.

The chain is built from TRBV3-1 (or the pseudogene TRBV3-2) and TRBJ2-5; 11 bases agree with TRBD2. CDR3 length: 16 amino acids. The V segment lost 1 base and the J segment 1 base; nucleotides outside the gene matches: 2. In germline, CDR1 is LGHDT, CDR2 YNNKEL (reference sequence). CDR3 sequence (DNA): TGTGCCAGCAGCCAAGGGACTAGCGGGTCCCAAGAGACCCAGTACTTC. This gives the protein CASSQGTSGSQETQYF.

The gene calls are TRBV15 and TRBJ1-2; 7 bases are a match to TRBD1. The trim removed 1 base at V and 0 bases at J, leaving 8 bases unmatched. The length of the CDR3 is 17 residues. The V gene's germline CDR1 is LNHNV and CDR2 YYDKDF (reference sequence). The DNA of the CDR3 is TGTGCCACCAGCAGAGGGGGGGACAGACCCTCTAACTATGGCTACACCTTC. This sequence encodes CATSRGGDRPSNYGYTF.

The rearrangement links TRBV2 to TRBJ2-5; 12 nucleotides agree with TRBD2. The CDR3 has 16 amino acids. V dropped 11 bases and J dropped 6; count of bases not matched to a gene: 16. Germline-derived CDR1 and CDR2 are SNHLY and FYNNEI. This CDR3 reads CAPMSLPSGRAKTQYF. The CDR3, as DNA: TGTGCCCCGATGTCCCTTCCTAGCGGGAGGGCAAAGACCCAGTACTTC.

In this sample, this clone turned up a few times. This chain joins TRBV10-1 and TRBJ1-3; D is undetermined. CDR1 is WNHNN, CDR2 SYGVQD, per germline (reference sequence). This CDR3 region has 13 residues. Trimming shortened V by 3 bases and J by 4 bases, and 7 bases separated the two germline ends. The CDR3 loop is CASSDPPGNTIYF. CDR3 nucleotide sequence: TGCGCCAGCAGTGACCCCCCGGGAAACACCATATATTTT.

V usage is TRBV19 and J usage is TRBJ2-1; 7 nucleotides match TRBD2. The CDR3 is 17 residues long. With 7 bases clipped from V and 5 bases from J, the junction kept 17 bases outside the gene matches. Germline CDR1 and CDR2: LNHDA and SQIVND (reference sequence). The CDR3 loop reads CASIGGSFSQNNNEQFF. CDR3 bases: TGTGCCAGTATAGGCGGGAGTTTCTCACAAAATAACAATGAGCAGTTCTTC.

The chain is built from TRBV5-1 and TRBJ2-3; 7 bases fit TRBD2. V lost 7 bases, J lost 0 bases, and 5 bases stayed unmatched. Germline CDR1 and CDR2: SGHRS and YFSETQ. The CDR3 runs 14 residues. CDR3 protein: CASFRGDSTDTQYF. In nucleotides, the CDR3 is TGCGCCAGCTTTCGGGGGGACAGCACAGATACGCAGTATTTT.

V and J are TRBV30 and TRBJ2-1; D is possibly TRBD1 (5 bases). The CDR3 spans 12 residues. Trimming stripped 7 bases from V and 6 bases from J, with 13 bases between. The germline V gene has CDR1 GTSNPN and CDR2 SVGIG (reference sequence). CDR3 protein: CAYHQGANEQFF. In DNA form, the CDR3 reads TGTGCCTACCACCAAGGGGCCAATGAGCAGTTCTTC.

This clone was seen a handful of times. The DNA of the CDR3 is TGTGCCAGCAGTGACAGGGGGGCGCATGCACAATCACCCCTCCACTTT. It yields the protein CASSDRGAHAQSPLHF. The chain joins TRBV2 to TRBJ1-6; 7 bases line up with TRBD1. The CDR3 extends over 16 amino acids. Germline CDR1 SNHLY, CDR2 FYNNEI. V lost 3 bases to trimming and J lost 10 bases; unmatched junction nucleotides: 12.

The V call is TRBV4-2, the J call TRBJ2-3; 12 bases agree with TRBD1. The CDR3 has 16 residues. The germline V gene encodes CDR1 LGHNA and CDR2 YNFKEQ. V lost 0 bases to trimming and J lost 4 bases; unmatched junction nucleotides: 2. The CDR3 region has the DNA TGTGCCAGCAGCCAAGAGGGGACAGGGGGCGCAGATACGCAGTATTTT. Protein: CASSQEGTGGADTQYF.

The chain combines TRBV5-1 with TRBJ1-1, with D unresolved. The V gene lost 1 base and the J gene lost 4 bases, with 8 bases spanning the gap. Germline CDR1 is SGHRS and CDR2 is YFSETQ. This CDR3 is built from 13 residues. As DNA, the CDR3 is TGCGCCAGCAGCTTGTGGGGAGGCACTGAAGCTTTCTTT. This sequence encodes CASSLWGGTEAFF.

The chain uses TRBV15 and TRBJ1-2; D remains ambiguous. This CDR3 region has 14 residues. Germline V gene sequence: CDR1 LNHNV, CDR2 YYDKDF (reference sequence). V was trimmed by 3 bases and J by 4 bases, leaving 12 bases between them. The DNA of the CDR3 is TGTGCCACCAGCAGGCCCACTTACGGCTATGGCTACACCTTC. Amino acids: CATSRPTYGYGYTF.

V and J are TRBV10-1 and TRBJ1-2; D is possibly TRBD1 (5 bases). V was shortened by 0 bases and J by 7 bases, with 6 bases between the two germline ends. Germline loops: CDR1 WNHNN, CDR2 SYGVQD (reference sequence). There are 12 residues in the CDR3. The CDR3: CASSESGAGYTF. The CDR3 nucleotides are TGCGCCAGCAGTGAGTCAGGGGCTGGCTACACCTTC.

The gene calls are TRBV2 and TRBJ1-4; 7 nucleotides line up with TRBD1. The V segment lost 7 bases and the J segment 7 bases; nucleotides outside the gene matches: 12. This CDR3 is 15 amino acids long. CDR1 and CDR2 (germline): SNHLY, FYNNEI. CDR3 region: CASNPAGGYGEKLFF. The DNA for the CDR3 is TGTGCCAGCAACCCCGCAGGGGGGTACGGTGAAAAACTGTTTTTT.

On this clone: One junction end does not reproduce the germline sequence, and a read error may be involved. The chain is built from TRBV19 and TRBJ2-3; no clear D. This CDR3 is built from 15 residues. Germline V gene lookup returns CDR1 LNHDA and CDR2 SQIVND (reference sequence). CDR3 in DNA: TGTGCCAGTAGCATAGGAACTCAACCCACAGATACGCAGTATTTT. Residues: CASSIGTQPTDTQYF.

The chain joins TRBV20-1 to TRBJ1-1; D unclear. Germline V lookup: CDR1 DFQATT, CDR2 SNEGSKA (reference sequence). This CDR3 comprises 12 residues. Trimming stripped 3 bases from V and 1 base from J, with 6 bases between. CDR3 region: CSASSGNTEAFF. In DNA, the CDR3 is TGCAGTGCTAGTAGCGGGAACACTGAAGCTTTCTTT.

The chain recombines TRBV5-1 with TRBJ1-4; D call uncertain. Trimming stripped 0 bases from V and 8 bases from J, with 14 bases between. Germline values: CDR1 SGHRS, CDR2 YFSETQ. This CDR3 contains 15 residues. CDR3 sequence (DNA): TGCGCCAGCAGCTTGGTCTTGGCCCGAGGGGAAAAACTGTTTTTT. Translation gives CASSLVLARGEKLFF.

Here the CDR3 reads CASRPEQGGTTEAFF. The CDR3 DNA reads TGTGCCAGCAGGCCGGAACAGGGAGGGACCACTGAAGCTTTCTTT. V is TRBV11-2 and J is TRBJ1-1; D may be TRBD1 (6 bases). V was clipped by 6 bases and J by 4 bases, with 18 bases between them. This CDR3 contains 15 residues. Germline V gene data show CDR1 as SGHAT and CDR2 as FQNNGV.

The chain links TRBV10-2 to TRBJ2-1, with 16 bases that match TRBD2. CDR1 and CDR2 (germline): WSHSY, SAAADI. The CDR3 consists of 17 residues. Losses at the gene ends were 8 bases for V and 7 bases for J; bases not matched to a gene: 11. The CDR3, as DNA: TGCGCCAGCGTTAAAGCGGGACTAGCGGGAGGGGGTAATGAGCAGTTCTTC. It is translated as CASVKAGLAGGGNEQFF.

V gene TRBV19 combines with J gene TRBJ1-1, with D tentatively TRBD1 (6 bases). The germline V gene encodes CDR1 LNHDA and CDR2 SQIVND (reference sequence). The CDR3 extends over 14 amino acids. Trimming cost V 9 bases and J 10 bases, with 24 bases left between them. The CDR3 DNA reads as TGTGCCAGGGGCCCCTCAGGGGAAGAACTAATAGCTTTCTTT. This translates into CARGPSGEELIAFF. Drawing the rest from reference TRBV19 and TRBJ1-1, the complete variable domain is DGGITQSPKYLFRKEGQNVTLSCEQNLNHDAMYWYRQDPGQGLRLIYYSQIVNDFQKGDIAEGYSVSREKKESFPLTVTSAQKNPTAFYLCARGPSGEELIAFFGQGTRLTVV.

The chain couples TRBV14 to TRBJ2-4; TRBD1 matches at 10 bases. The CDR3 runs 17 residues. With 2 bases clipped from V and 4 bases from J, the junction kept 8 bases outside the gene matches. Germline V CDR1 and CDR2: SGHDN, FVKESK. CDR3 residues: CASSQYRDRGPKNIQYF. The DNA for the CDR3 is TGTGCCAGCAGCCAATACAGGGACAGGGGCCCAAAAAACATTCAGTACTTC. The full variable domain, rest sourced from reference TRBV14 and TRBJ2-4, is EAGVTQFPSHSVIEKGQTVTLRCDPISGHDNLYWYRRVMGKEIKFLLHFVKESKQDESGMPNNRFLAERTGGTYSTLKVQPAELEDSGVYFCASSQYRDRGPKNIQYFGAGTRLSVL.